The 9 T cell receptor beta chains listed next were all sequenced from one sample in a study of CD8+CD57+ T cells in acquired aplastic anemia. It was genomic DNA that served as the template for profiling TCR beta VDJ and CDR3. TCRdb recomputed calls from the reads with MiXCR, one row per CDR3 protein. Found here are around 180,000 distinct CDR3 sequences, just under 65% of them singletons; the top ten hold under 60%. Sequences were obtained from sorted CD4+, CD8+, or CD8+CD57+ T cells (not recorded which) from PBMCs. The receptor set was obtained from a human donor in good health.

The V gene is TRBV5-5, the J gene TRBJ2-3; D call uncertain. This CDR3 comprises 20 residues. CDR1 and CDR2 from the germline V gene are SGHKS and YYEKEE (reference sequence). Trimming cost V 2 bases and J 9 bases, with 34 bases left between them. CDR3 sequence (DNA): TGTGCCAGCAGCTTTAGCTACCTACCACTCAAGACAACTTCAATGGACACGCAGTATTTT. Translated: CASSFSYLPLKTTSMDTQYF.

The chain combines TRBV19 with TRBJ2-5; D gene ambiguous. There are 12 residues in the CDR3. Trimming took 5 bases from V and 4 from J, leaving 8 bases between them. CDR1 and CDR2 (germline): LNHDA, SQIVND (reference sequence). This CDR3 reads CASSEVGETQYF. Written as DNA, the CDR3 is TGTGCCAGTAGTGAAGTGGGAGAGACCCAGTACTTC.

The chain uses TRBV6-1 and TRBJ2-3, with 7 bases that match TRBD2. The J segment lost 2 bases and the V segment lost 0 bases, leaving 2 bases of the junction unmatched. CDR1 is MNHNS, CDR2 SASEGT, per germline. CDR3 length: 15 residues. DNA for the CDR3: TGTGCCAGCAGTGAAGCGAGCGGGACCACAGATACGCAGTATTTT. This gives the protein CASSEASGTTDTQYF.

The V call is TRBV13, the J call TRBJ2-3; D gene uncertain. The CDR3 runs to 16 residues. Germline CDR1 reads PRHDT; CDR2 reads FYEKMQ (reference sequence). Trimming cost V 5 bases and J 2 bases, with 17 bases left between them. The CDR3 loop is CASSLEASSNTDTQYF. CDR3 coding DNA: TGTGCCAGCAGCCTCGAAGCCTCCTCCAACACAGATACGCAGTATTTT.

V gene TRBV15 combines with J gene TRBJ2-1; either TRBD1 or TRBD2 may fit D (5 bases each). The germline V gene has CDR1 LNHNV and CDR2 YYDKDF (reference sequence). The CDR3 consists of 15 residues. Trimming took 0 bases from V and 0 from J, leaving 6 bases between them. Here the CDR3 DNA reads TGTGCCACCAGCAGAGATGGGGGCTCCTACAATGAGCAGTTCTTC. This encodes CATSRDGGSYNEQFF.

The table lists this clonotype with a few counts. The V gene is TRBV10-3, the J gene TRBJ1-2; D is perhaps TRBD1 (5 bases). The germline CDR1 and CDR2 sequences are ENHRY and SYGVKD. Trimming took off 10 bases at V and 4 bases at J, with 16 bases between the two ends. This CDR3 has 13 amino acids. This CDR3 is CATWGGGGYGYTF. Here the CDR3 DNA reads TGTGCCACCTGGGGTGGTGGGGGCTATGGCTACACCTTC.

This clonotype was observed a few times. The J gene is TRBJ2-7, the V gene TRBV20-1; TRBD1 matches 8 bases. Germline CDR1 reads DFQATT; CDR2 reads SNEGSKA (reference sequence). V was pared by 1 base and J by 4 bases, with 6 bases of the junction left unmatched. This CDR3 is built from 14 residues. This CDR3 reads CSARVPGGVYEQYF. As DNA, the CDR3 is TGCAGTGCTAGAGTTCCAGGGGGCGTTTACGAGCAGTACTTC.

This chain links TRBV7-3 with TRBJ2-7, with D uncertain. The CDR3 contains 14 residues. V was cut by 2 bases and J by 3 bases, with 11 bases left in between. Germline V CDR1 and CDR2: SGHTA, FQGTGA. The chain's CDR3 is CASSLLGYGYEQYF. The CDR3 DNA reads TGTGCCAGCAGCTTATTAGGGTACGGCTACGAGCAGTACTTC. Based on the CDR3 plus reference TRBV7-3 and TRBJ2-7, the full variable domain is GAGVSQTPSNKVTEKGKYVELRCDPISGHTALYWYRQSLGQGPEFLIYFQGTGAADDSGLPNDRFFAVRPEGSVSTLKIQRTERGDSAVYLCASSLLGYGYEQYFGPGTRLTVT.

This rearrangement joins TRBV14 to TRBJ1-2, with D hard to call. The CDR3 consists of 13 residues. In germline, CDR1 is SGHDN, CDR2 FVKESK. V gave up 4 bases and J gave up 3 bases, with 9 bases separating them. DNA of the CDR3: TGTGCCAGCAGCCCCGGACCTGACTATGGCTACACCTTC. Its protein product is CASSPGPDYGYTF.